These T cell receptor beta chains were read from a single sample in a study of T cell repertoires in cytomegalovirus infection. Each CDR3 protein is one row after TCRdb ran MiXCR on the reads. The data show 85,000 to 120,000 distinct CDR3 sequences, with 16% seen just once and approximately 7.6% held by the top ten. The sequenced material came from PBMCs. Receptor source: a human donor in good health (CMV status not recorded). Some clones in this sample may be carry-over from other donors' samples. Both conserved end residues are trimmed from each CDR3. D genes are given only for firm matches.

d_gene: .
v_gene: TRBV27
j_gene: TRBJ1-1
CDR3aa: ASSLSGRAEAF

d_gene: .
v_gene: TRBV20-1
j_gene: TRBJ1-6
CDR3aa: SAREGQTYSPLH

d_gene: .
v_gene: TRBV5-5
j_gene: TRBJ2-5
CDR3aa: ASSQRDSQETQY

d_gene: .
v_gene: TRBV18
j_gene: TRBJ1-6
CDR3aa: ASSPSGPTRSSYNSPLH

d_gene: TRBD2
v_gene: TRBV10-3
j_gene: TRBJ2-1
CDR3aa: AIRSGGGNSEQF

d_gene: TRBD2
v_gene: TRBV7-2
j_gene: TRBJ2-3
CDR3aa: ASSRNNRGGRVADTQY

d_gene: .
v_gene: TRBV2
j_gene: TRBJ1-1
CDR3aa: ASRQDTPGEAF

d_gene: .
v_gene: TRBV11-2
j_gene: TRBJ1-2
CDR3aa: ASSSRGGYT

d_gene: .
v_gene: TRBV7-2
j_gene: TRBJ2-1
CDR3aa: ASSLFSGAGNEQF

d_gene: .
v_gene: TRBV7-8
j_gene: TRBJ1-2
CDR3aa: ASSYRTGLGGYT

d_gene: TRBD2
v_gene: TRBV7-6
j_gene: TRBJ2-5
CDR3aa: ASSLGLASETQY

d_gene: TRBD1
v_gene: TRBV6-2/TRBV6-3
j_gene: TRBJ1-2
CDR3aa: ASQTSTGGVGGYT

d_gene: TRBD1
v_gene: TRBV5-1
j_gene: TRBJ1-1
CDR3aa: ASSFRQGLRGTEAF

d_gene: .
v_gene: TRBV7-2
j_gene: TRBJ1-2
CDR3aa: ASSLSRRVPYGYT

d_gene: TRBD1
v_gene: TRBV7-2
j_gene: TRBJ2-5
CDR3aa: ASSQGQGEETQY

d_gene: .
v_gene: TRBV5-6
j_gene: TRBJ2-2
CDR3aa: ASSSLGVGTGELF

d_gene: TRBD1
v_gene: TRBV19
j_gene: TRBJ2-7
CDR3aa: ASSTETGTGRREQY

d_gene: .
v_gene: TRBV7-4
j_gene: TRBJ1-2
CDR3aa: ASSESGQSRGYT

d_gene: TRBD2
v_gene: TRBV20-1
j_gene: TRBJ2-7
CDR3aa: SADSRGGVGREQY

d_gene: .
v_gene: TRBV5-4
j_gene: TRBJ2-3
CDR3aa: ASSLLTGIRTDTQY

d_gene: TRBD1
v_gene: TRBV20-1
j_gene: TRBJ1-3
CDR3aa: SARSDREPSGNTIY

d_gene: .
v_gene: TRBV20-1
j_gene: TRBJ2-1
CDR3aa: SASLAEQF

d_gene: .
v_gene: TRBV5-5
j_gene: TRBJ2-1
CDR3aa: ASSLGIRSYNEQF

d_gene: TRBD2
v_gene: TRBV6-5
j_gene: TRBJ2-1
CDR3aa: ASSSGLVNEQF

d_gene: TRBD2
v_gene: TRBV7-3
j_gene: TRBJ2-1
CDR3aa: ASSLIGGAGGGSEQF

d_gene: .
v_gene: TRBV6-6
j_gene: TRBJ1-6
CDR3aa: ASSYEKQKSPLH

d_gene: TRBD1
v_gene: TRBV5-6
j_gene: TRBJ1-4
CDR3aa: ASSATGTGDEKLF

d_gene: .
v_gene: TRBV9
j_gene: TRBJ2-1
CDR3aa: ASSADGQQQF

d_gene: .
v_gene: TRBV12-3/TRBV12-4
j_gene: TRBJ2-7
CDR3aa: ASSIRQVHEQY

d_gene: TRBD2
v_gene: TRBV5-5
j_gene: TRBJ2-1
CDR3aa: ASSLDGGAPNEQF

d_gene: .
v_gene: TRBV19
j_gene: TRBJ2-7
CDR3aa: ASSTTGVYEQY

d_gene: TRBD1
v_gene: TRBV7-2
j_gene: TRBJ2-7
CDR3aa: ASSLELQGDYEQY

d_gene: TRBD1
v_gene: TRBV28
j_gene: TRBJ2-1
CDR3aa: ASSPGTGEFNEQF

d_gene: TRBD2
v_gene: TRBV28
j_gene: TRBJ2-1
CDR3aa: ASSLPLAGGLGEQF

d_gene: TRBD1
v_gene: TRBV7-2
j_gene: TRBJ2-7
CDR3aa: ASSLMTGNYEQY

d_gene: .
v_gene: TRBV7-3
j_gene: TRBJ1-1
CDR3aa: ASSPGGGWDTEAF

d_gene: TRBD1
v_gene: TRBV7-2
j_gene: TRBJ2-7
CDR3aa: ASSHSRDRVSVGQY

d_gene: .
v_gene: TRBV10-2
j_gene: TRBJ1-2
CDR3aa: ASGGGRDGYT